This is a list of T cell receptor beta chains from one sample in a study of shared clonotypes between healthy human individuals. Sequencing was performed with immunoSEQ multiplex PCR; in TCRdb, only in-frame clones are kept and a portion is missing. Altogether roughly 1,100,000 clones are present, more than 60% being singletons, with the ten largest covering about 1.5%. The sample comprised memory CD4+ T cells sorted from blood. These receptors originate from a man aged 18 to 35 in good health. The CDR3 runs from the conserved cysteine through the conserved F or W. Fields, in order: CDR3 DNA, CDR3 protein, clone size, D gene, V gene, J gene. D genes are given only for firm matches. Where a row states a size, it is once, few, many or the class of an expanded clone; other rows omit it.

DNA: TGTGCCAGTAGTATGAAATCCGGGCCCGGGGAGCTGTTTTTT
CDR3: CASSMKSGPGELFF
size: -
D: -
V: TRBV19
J: TRBJ2-2

DNA: TGTGCCAGCAGCCTCGGGAGTAAGGGAACAGAGACCCAGTACTTC
CDR3: CASSLGSKGTETQYF
size: -
D: -
V: TRBV7-2
J: TRBJ2-5

DNA: TGTGCCAGCAGCCCCAGGTCTGCGGGGCGCACAGATACGCAGTATTTT
CDR3: CASSPRSAGRTDTQYF
size: -
D: -
V: TRBV11-2
J: TRBJ2-3

DNA: TGTGCCAGCAGCTTGAAGGGATCGCCTGGGGCCAACGTCCTGACTTTC
CDR3: CASSLKGSPGANVLTF
size: -
D: -
V: TRBV5-6
J: TRBJ2-6

DNA: TGCGCCAGCAGAAATACAGGGGACACTGAAGCTTTCTTT
CDR3: CASRNTGDTEAFF
size: once
D: TRBD1
V: TRBV5-1
J: TRBJ1-1

DNA: TGCGCCAGCAGCCAAGATCTTTCAGGGGGACGGGGCTACACCTTC
CDR3: CASSQDLSGGRGYTF
size: -
D: TRBD1
V: TRBV4-1
J: TRBJ1-2

DNA: TGTGCCAGCAGTTACTCGGGACAGGGCCTTTATGGCTACACCTTC
CDR3: CASSYSGQGLYGYTF
size: -
D: TRBD1
V: TRBV6-6
J: TRBJ1-2

DNA: TGTGCCAGCAGCCCCAGGGGCGATGAAAAACTGTTTTTT
CDR3: CASSPRGDEKLFF
size: -
D: -
V: TRBV7-9
J: TRBJ1-4

DNA: TGTGCCAGCTCACCACTAGGAAGTCAGGGTGCCTACGAGCAGTACTTC
CDR3: CASSPLGSQGAYEQYF
size: -
D: -
V: TRBV18
J: TRBJ2-7

DNA: TGCAGTGCTGACTCAGACACTGAAGCTTTCTTT
CDR3: CSADSDTEAFF
size: once
D: -
V: TRBV20-1
J: TRBJ1-1

DNA: TGTGCCAGTAACAAGGGAGTAGCAGGACCCTACAATGAGCAGTTCTTC
CDR3: CASNKGVAGPYNEQFF
size: -
D: -
V: TRBV19
J: TRBJ2-1

DNA: TGTGCCTGGAGTCCCAGCAGGATTAGCGGCACAGATACGCAGTATTTT
CDR3: CAWSPSRISGTDTQYF
size: -
D: -
V: TRBV30
J: TRBJ2-3

DNA: TGCGCCAGCAGCCCGGGCGGGGGATCGGTGACTGAAGCTTTCTTT
CDR3: CASSPGGGSVTEAFF
size: -
D: -
V: TRBV5-1
J: TRBJ1-1

DNA: TGTGCCATCAGTGCCGACATGAATTCACCCCTCCACTTT
CDR3: CAISADMNSPLHF
size: -
D: -
V: TRBV10-3
J: TRBJ1-6

DNA: TGTGCCAGTGTATCGACATGGGCACGAACTGGAAACACCATATATTTT
CDR3: CASVSTWARTGNTIYF
size: -
D: -
V: TRBV19
J: TRBJ1-3

DNA: TGTGCCAGCAGCTTGGGTTGGGTGGGGGTCCTTTTCAATCAGCCCCAGCATTTT
CDR3: CASSLGWVGVLFNQPQHF
size: -
D: -
V: TRBV5-5
J: TRBJ1-5

DNA: TGTGCCAGTAGTATTTACAGGGGGGCTGGAACTGAAGCTTTCTTT
CDR3: CASSIYRGAGTEAFF
size: -
D: TRBD1
V: TRBV19
J: TRBJ1-1

DNA: TGTGCCAGCAGTTCCAGGGGGATACTGAACACTGAAGCTTTCTTT
CDR3: CASSSRGILNTEAFF
size: -
D: TRBD1
V: TRBV27
J: TRBJ1-1

DNA: TGTGCCAGCAGCTTTCGGACAGGGGCGGTAGGGGAGCTGTTTTTT
CDR3: CASSFRTGAVGELFF
size: -
D: TRBD1
V: TRBV7-8
J: TRBJ2-2

DNA: TGCGCCAGCAGTGCGACATCTGGAAACACCATATATTTT
CDR3: CASSATSGNTIYF
size: -
D: -
V: TRBV10-1
J: TRBJ1-3

DNA: TGCGCCAGCAGCCCGGACAGACCTAACTATGGCTACACCTTC
CDR3: CASSPDRPNYGYTF
size: -
D: -
V: TRBV5-1
J: TRBJ1-2

DNA: TGTGCCAGCAGCTTAGAACTACGGGGGTCCAGCTCCTACGAGCAGTACTTC
CDR3: CASSLELRGSSSYEQYF
size: -
D: -
V: TRBV7-3
J: TRBJ2-7

DNA: TGTGCCAGCAGTTCGCCTGGCGGGGCCCACCCCTATGGCTACACCTTC
CDR3: CASSSPGGAHPYGYTF
size: -
D: -
V: TRBV28
J: TRBJ1-2

DNA: TGTGCCAGCAGCCCTCGACAGGGTGGCCCAGAGACCCAGTACTTC
CDR3: CASSPRQGGPETQYF
size: -
D: TRBD1
V: TRBV7-2
J: TRBJ2-5

DNA: TGTGCCAGTAGTTTTGAGGGAGGCTACGAGCAGTACTTC
CDR3: CASSFEGGYEQYF
size: few
D: -
V: TRBV19
J: TRBJ2-7

DNA: TGTGCCAGCAGCTCCAGGGGTTTGGACTACACAGATACGCAGTATTTT
CDR3: CASSSRGLDYTDTQYF
size: few
D: -
V: TRBV7-2
J: TRBJ2-3

DNA: TGTGCCAGCAGTTTAAATCCTAGCACAGATACGCAGTATTTT
CDR3: CASSLNPSTDTQYF
size: -
D: -
V: TRBV28
J: TRBJ2-3

DNA: TGCAGCGTTGAAGGCCAGGGTCTTTCGGGCTACAATGAGCAGTTCTTC
CDR3: CSVEGQGLSGYNEQFF
size: -
D: -
V: TRBV29-1
J: TRBJ2-1

DNA: TGTGCCAGTAGTATCCCCGGGACAGGACGCTATGGCTACACCTTC
CDR3: CASSIPGTGRYGYTF
size: -
D: TRBD1
V: TRBV19
J: TRBJ1-2

DNA: TGTGCCAGCAGCCTGGGACAGGTTAATGAAAAACTGTTTTTT
CDR3: CASSLGQVNEKLFF
size: -
D: TRBD1
V: TRBV14
J: TRBJ1-4

DNA: TGTGCCAGCAGCTCCTCCCGGGTTCTCTCTACAGAGCAGTACTTC
CDR3: CASSSSRVLSTEQYF
size: -
D: -
V: TRBV7-9
J: TRBJ2-7

DNA: TGTGCCAGCAGACCGTCGACCGATAGCAATCAGCCCCAGCATTTT
CDR3: CASRPSTDSNQPQHF
size: -
D: -
V: TRBV5-5
J: TRBJ1-5

DNA: TGTGCCAGCATCTATAACAGGGACGGGCAGCCCCAGCATTTT
CDR3: CASIYNRDGQPQHF
size: -
D: -
V: TRBV6-1
J: TRBJ1-5

DNA: TGTGCCAGCAGTTCAACGCCCTCGACGAACACTGAAGCTTTCTTT
CDR3: CASSSTPSTNTEAFF
size: few
D: -
V: TRBV6-5
J: TRBJ1-1

DNA: TGTGCCAGCAGCTTAAGCCGCAATCAGCCCCAGCATTTT
CDR3: CASSLSRNQPQHF
size: -
D: -
V: TRBV13
J: TRBJ1-5

DNA: TGTGCCAGCAGTTCTACTAGCGGGAGAACCACCGGGGAGCTGTTTTTT
CDR3: CASSSTSGRTTGELFF
size: -
D: TRBD2
V: TRBV6-5
J: TRBJ2-2

DNA: TGTGCCAGCTCCCTGTTGGGCCCTGCCTTATACGAGCAGTACTTC
CDR3: CASSLLGPALYEQYF
size: -
D: -
V: TRBV6-6
J: TRBJ2-7

DNA: TGTGCCAGCAGCTTAAGGGCCCCTGCCCTAGCGGGAGTTTCCTACGAGCAGTACTTC
CDR3: CASSLRAPALAGVSYEQYF
size: -
D: TRBD2
V: TRBV11-3
J: TRBJ2-7

DNA: TGCGCCAGCAGCCGCGCCTGGCTAGCGGGAGTCACCGGGGAGCTGTTTTTT
CDR3: CASSRAWLAGVTGELFF
size: -
D: TRBD2
V: TRBV4-3
J: TRBJ2-2

DNA: TGTGCCAGCAGAGGACTGAGCAATCAGCCCCAGCATTTT
CDR3: CASRGLSNQPQHF
size: once
D: -
V: TRBV6-1
J: TRBJ1-5